Listed here are 20 T cell receptor beta chains from one sample, sequenced in a study of cytomegalovirus exposure and HLA in healthy donors (dated by TCRdb to the late 2010s). The library came from the immunoSEQ multiplex PCR assay. A mixture of 60 forward primers for TCR Vbeta segments and 13 reverse primers for TCR Jbeta segments was used in the multiplex PCR. The table was pulled from immuneACCESS by TCRdb, which kept in-frame rearrangements only. Such tables lose some clones; where checked, under half of the loss comes from unresolved V genes, and the rest has no known cause. A total of about 150,000 clones appear in this sample, roughly four fifths of them only once. Jointly, the top ten make up around 1.5% of the sample. Sequenced material: PBMCs. The receptors were sampled from a middle-aged man in good health and CMV-seronegative.

The chain employs TRBV27 and TRBJ2-5; D gene ambiguous. The length of the CDR3 is 13 residues. V lost 5 bases and J 0 bases, leaving 7 bases between the germline ends. Per germline, CDR1 MNHEY and CDR2 SMNVEV (reference sequence). This CDR3 reads CASSLEYQETQYF. The CDR3 nucleotides are TGTGCCAGCAGTCTCGAGTACCAAGAGACCCAGTACTTC.

The chain recombines TRBV15 with TRBJ1-5; D might be TRBD1 (6 bases). The CDR3 loop spans 19 amino acids. V was shortened by 7 bases and J by 0 bases, with 25 bases between the two germline ends. Germline loops: CDR1 LNHNV, CDR2 YYDKDF (reference sequence). The CDR3 here is CATKTAEGVGGYSNQPQHF. CDR3 sequence (DNA): TGTGCCACCAAGACGGCCGAAGGGGTAGGGGGTTATAGCAATCAGCCCCAGCATTTT.

The sample holds a few counts of this clone. The chain recombines TRBV5-1 with TRBJ1-5, with D tentatively TRBD1 (5 bases). V dropped 0 bases and J dropped 1 base, with 5 bases sitting between them. Germline V gene data show CDR1 as SGHRS and CDR2 as YFSETQ. This CDR3 contains 14 residues. This chain's CDR3 is CASSLEGSNQPQHF. CDR3 DNA sequence: TGCGCCAGCAGCTTGGAGGGGAGCAATCAGCCCCAGCATTTT.

The CDR3 coding sequence is TGTGCCAGCAGTTACCTCCGACAGGGGGCCCCTGAAGCTTTCTTT. Translation gives CASSYLRQGAPEAFF. The chain recombines TRBV6-5 with TRBJ1-1, with TRBD1 matching over 10 bases. V dropped 2 bases and J dropped 6; count of bases not matched to a gene: 6. This CDR3 is built from 15 residues. Germline CDR1 MNHEY, CDR2 SVGAGI.

The chain employs TRBV5-1 and TRBJ2-1; 11 bases align to TRBD2. CDR3 length equals 15 residues. The V gene's germline CDR1 is SGHRS and CDR2 YFSETQ. J lost 8 bases, V lost 7 bases, and 11 bases had no gene match. As DNA, the CDR3 is TGCGCCAGCCACCGGAGTAGCGGGAGGGCCGATGAGCAGTTCTTC. It is translated as CASHRSSGRADEQFF.

A few counts support this clone. The chain combines TRBV10-3 with TRBJ1-1; D is undetermined. Germline loops: CDR1 ENHRY, CDR2 SYGVKD. Trimming left V 2 bases short and J 4 bases short, with 14 bases between. The CDR3 has 15 residues. CDR3 region: CAISELAAWSTEAFF. CDR3 in DNA: TGTGCCATCAGTGAGCTTGCCGCTTGGAGCACTGAAGCTTTCTTT.

The chain has TRBV27 and TRBJ1-4; 8 nucleotides align to TRBD1. The CDR3 consists of 18 residues. J was trimmed by 0 bases and V by 5 bases; bases with no gene match: 11. Germline-derived CDR1 and CDR2 are MNHEY and SMNVEV (reference sequence). The CDR3 bases are TGTGCCAGCAGTCGAACCCGGACAGGGAGTGCAACTAATGAAAAACTGTTTTTT. This translates into CASSRTRTGSATNEKLFF.

The rearrangement uses TRBV27 and TRBJ2-7; TRBD2 matches at 7 bases. Germline trimming cut 1 base from V and 3 bases from J; bases unmatched to any gene: 9. The CDR3 is 16 residues long. Germline V gives CDR1 MNHEY, CDR2 SMNVEV (reference sequence). CDR3 protein: CASSLLAGGTHYEQYF. The CDR3 DNA reads TGTGCCAGCAGTTTATTAGCGGGCGGCACCCACTACGAGCAGTACTTC.

The rearrangement links TRBV10-3 to TRBJ1-5; D is possibly TRBD1 (5 bases). The CDR3 has 16 residues. Trimming cost V 3 bases and J 2 bases, with 14 bases left between them. Germline values: CDR1 ENHRY, CDR2 SYGVKD. In DNA, the CDR3 is TGTGCCATCAGTGACACAAGGGGCTCGGGCAATCAGCCCCAGCATTTT. It encodes CAISDTRGSGNQPQHF.

V gene TRBV2 combines with J gene TRBJ2-3; tentatively, D is TRBD2 (6 bases). Germline lookup yields CDR1 SNHLY and CDR2 FYNNEI. Trimming took off 7 bases at V and 9 bases at J, with 11 bases between the two ends. The CDR3 sequence is 11 residues long. The CDR3 DNA reads as TGTGCCAGCACGGGGGACGCAACGCAGTATTTT. Translated, it gives CASTGDATQYF.

V is TRBV7-3 and J is TRBJ2-2; TRBD2 is a possible D gene (6 bases). Per the germline V gene, CDR1 is SGHTA and CDR2 is FQGTGA. Trimming removed 4 bases from V and 4 bases from J, with 10 bases in between. The CDR3 is made up of 14 amino acids. The CDR3 DNA is TGTGCCAGCAGCTGGGGACTCCGCACCGGGGAGCTGTTTTTT. It codes for CASSWGLRTGELFF.

The V call is TRBV29-1, the J call TRBJ2-7, with TRBD1 as a possible D gene (6 bases). Germline values: CDR1 SQVTM, CDR2 ANQGSEA. The CDR3 spans 14 residues. Trimming cost V 5 bases and J 2 bases, with 16 bases left between them. In nucleotides, the CDR3 is TGCAGCGTTTCAGCTCAGGGGTCTGCCTACGAGCAGTACTTC. It is translated as CSVSAQGSAYEQYF.

The V and J genes are TRBV10-3 and TRBJ2-1; possible D gene TRBD2, 5 bases. Germline values: CDR1 ENHRY, CDR2 SYGVKD. The CDR3 is 15 amino acids. Trimming shortened V by 6 bases and J by 3 bases, and 15 bases separated the two germline ends. CDR3 nucleotides: TGTGCCATCAGCGATCCTACTAGGATCTACAATGAGCAGTTCTTC. It specifies CAISDPTRIYNEQFF.

The chain couples TRBV11-3 to TRBJ2-5; TRBD1 matches at 9 bases. The J call may be wrong; the DNA end is better matched by TRBJ2-7. The germline V gene has CDR1 SGHNT and CDR2 YENEEA. The CDR3 is 15 amino acids. The CDR3 DNA sequence: TGTGCCAGCAGTCTAGGACAGGACAGGGGTGACGAGCAGTACTTC. It encodes CASSLGQDRGDEQYF.

The chain couples TRBV5-5 to TRBJ1-1; 7 nucleotides line up with TRBD1. V gave up 4 bases and J gave up 1 base; unmatched junction bases: 10. This CDR3 is built from 16 residues. CDR1 and CDR2 from the germline V gene are SGHKS and YYEKEE (reference sequence). The CDR3 nucleotides read TGTGCCAGCAGCCGACTCCCCAGGGGGGAGAACACTGAAGCTTTCTTT. It yields the protein CASSRLPRGENTEAFF.

The chain links TRBV10-3 to TRBJ2-1; TRBD2 aligns across 10 bases. CDR3 length equals 14 residues. Germline V gene lookup returns CDR1 ENHRY and CDR2 SYGVKD. J gave up 6 bases and V 4 bases, and 3 bases lay outside the gene matches. This CDR3 reads CAISAQREGNEQFF. CDR3 DNA sequence: TGTGCCATCAGTGCTCAGCGGGAGGGCAATGAGCAGTTCTTC.

The V and J genes are TRBV28 and TRBJ1-4; 10 bases line up with TRBD1. V lost 7 bases to trimming and J lost 7 bases; unmatched junction nucleotides: 9. The CDR3 consists of 15 residues. Per germline, CDR1 MDHEN and CDR2 SYDVKM. The CDR3 nucleotides are TGTGCCAGCAAACCCCCCGACAGGGGGCCTGAAAAACTGTTTTTT. Its translation is CASKPPDRGPEKLFF.

The chain has TRBV28 and TRBJ2-7; D gene ambiguous. Germline V gene data show CDR1 as MDHEN and CDR2 as SYDVKM. Trimming stripped 2 bases from V and 1 base from J, with 12 bases between. The CDR3 runs 15 residues. The CDR3 here is CASSLAALQSYEQYF. The DNA for the CDR3 is TGTGCCAGCAGTTTAGCCGCCTTGCAGTCCTACGAGCAGTACTTC. The full variable domain, completed using reference TRBV28 and TRBJ2-7, is DVKVTQSSRYLVKRTGEKVFLECVQDMDHENMFWYRQDPGLGLRLIYFSYDVKMKEKGDIPEGYSVSREKKERFSLILESASTNQTSMYLCASSLAALQSYEQYFGPGTRLTVT.

The chain has TRBV4-1 and TRBJ2-7; D call uncertain. Deletions cut 3 bases from V and 0 bases from J, with 9 bases between. This CDR3 has 14 amino acids. Germline assignment: CDR1 MGHRA and CDR2 YSYEKL. The CDR3 reads CASSQATSSYEQYF. In DNA form, the CDR3 reads TGCGCCAGCAGCCAGGCAACCAGCTCCTACGAGCAGTACTTC.

V and J are TRBV27 and TRBJ2-5; TRBD2 aligns across 9 bases. Trimming took 8 bases from V and 1 from J; bases not matched to a gene: 8. CDR3 length equals 15 residues. Germline V CDR1 and CDR2: MNHEY, SMNVEV (reference sequence). The CDR3 is CASGALAGIQETQYF. The CDR3 nucleotides are TGTGCCAGCGGGGCTCTAGCGGGGATCCAAGAGACCCAGTACTTC.